This paragraph reports one TCR beta chain. What it binds is unknown. This sample is part of a study of T-cell reconstitution after alpha-beta-depleted transplantation in children. General study findings and limits: One year post-transplant, T-cell counts and diversity were largely derived from T cells produced anew. Day-60 TCRbeta diversity that was high in some patients was derived from surviving recipient T cells and thymic progenitors.

It was with unique molecular identifiers that the TCRbeta library was prepared. TCRdb re-called the PCR reads through MiXCR, storing one row per CDR3 protein. This table holds hundreds of thousands of distinct CDR3 sequences, 10% to 15% found once. V lost 0 bases and J lost 3; bases outside the gene matches: 3. Germline loops: CDR1 MNHEY, CDR2 SVGEGT. The CDR3 is made up of 16 amino acids. Sequencing was performed on PBMCs, mostly from graft donor cells, taken 360 days after TCRalphabeta/CD19-depleted stem cell transplant. The chain carries TRBV6-2 or TRBV6-3 and TRBJ2-1, with 9 bases matching TRBD1. The sequence came from a male patient younger than 18 who had a stem cell transplant for acute myeloid leukemia, so the T cells may come from the graft donor. The CDR3 loop is CASSYSQGAVYNEQFF. CDR3 DNA: TGTGCCAGCAGTTACTCACAGGGGGCGGTCTACAATGAGCAGTTCTTC.